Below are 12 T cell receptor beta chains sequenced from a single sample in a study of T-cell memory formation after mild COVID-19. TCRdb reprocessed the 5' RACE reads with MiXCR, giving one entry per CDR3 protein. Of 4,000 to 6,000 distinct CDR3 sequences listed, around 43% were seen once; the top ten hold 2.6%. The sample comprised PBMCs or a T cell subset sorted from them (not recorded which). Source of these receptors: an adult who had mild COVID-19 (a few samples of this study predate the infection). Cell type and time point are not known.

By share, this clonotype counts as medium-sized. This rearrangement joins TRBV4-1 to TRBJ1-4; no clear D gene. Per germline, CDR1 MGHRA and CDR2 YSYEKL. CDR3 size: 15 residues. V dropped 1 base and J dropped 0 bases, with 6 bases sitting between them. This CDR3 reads CASSQGQATNEKLFF. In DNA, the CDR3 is TGCGCCAGCAGCCAAGGACAAGCAACTAATGAAAAACTGTTTTTT.

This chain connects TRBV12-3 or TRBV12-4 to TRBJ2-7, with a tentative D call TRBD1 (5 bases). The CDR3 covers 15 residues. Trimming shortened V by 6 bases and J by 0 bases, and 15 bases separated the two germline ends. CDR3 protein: CASSPRTLSSYEQYF. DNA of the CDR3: TGTGCCAGCAGCCCAAGGACACTGAGCTCCTACGAGCAGTACTTC.

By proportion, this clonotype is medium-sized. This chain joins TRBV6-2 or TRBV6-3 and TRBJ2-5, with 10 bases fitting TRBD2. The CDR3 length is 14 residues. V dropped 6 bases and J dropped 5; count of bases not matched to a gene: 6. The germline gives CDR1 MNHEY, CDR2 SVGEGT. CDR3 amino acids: CASRILAGRETQYF. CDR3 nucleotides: TGTGCCAGCAGGATACTAGCGGGGCGGGAGACCCAGTACTTC.

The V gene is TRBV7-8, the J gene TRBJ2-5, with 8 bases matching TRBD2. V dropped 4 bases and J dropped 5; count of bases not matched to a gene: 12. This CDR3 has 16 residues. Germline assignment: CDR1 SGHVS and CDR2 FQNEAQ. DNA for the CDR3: TGTGCCAGCAGCTGGGAGCCGGGACGCGGGGGGGAGACCCAGTACTTC. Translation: CASSWEPGRGGETQYF. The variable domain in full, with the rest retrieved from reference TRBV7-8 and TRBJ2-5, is GAGVSQSPRYKVAKRGQDVALRCDPISGHVSLFWYQQALGQGPEFLTYFQNEAQLDKSGLPSDRFFAERPEGSVSTLKIQRTQQEDSAVYLCASSWEPGRGGETQYFGPGTRLLVL.

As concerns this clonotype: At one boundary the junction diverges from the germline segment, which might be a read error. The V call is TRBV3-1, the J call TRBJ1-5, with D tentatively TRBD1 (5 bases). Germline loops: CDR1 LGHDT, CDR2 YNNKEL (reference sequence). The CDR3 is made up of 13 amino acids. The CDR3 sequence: CASCAQGNQTQQF. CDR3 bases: TGTGCCAGCTGCGCTCAGGGCAATCAGACCCAGCAGTTT.

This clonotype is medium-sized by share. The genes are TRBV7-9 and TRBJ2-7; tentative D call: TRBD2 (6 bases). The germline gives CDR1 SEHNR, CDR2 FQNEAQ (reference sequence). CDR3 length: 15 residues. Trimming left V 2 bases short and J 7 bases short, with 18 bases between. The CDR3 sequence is CASSLRGTEGEEQYF. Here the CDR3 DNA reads TGTGCCAGCAGCTTACGTGGTACGGAGGGTGAAGAGCAGTACTTC.

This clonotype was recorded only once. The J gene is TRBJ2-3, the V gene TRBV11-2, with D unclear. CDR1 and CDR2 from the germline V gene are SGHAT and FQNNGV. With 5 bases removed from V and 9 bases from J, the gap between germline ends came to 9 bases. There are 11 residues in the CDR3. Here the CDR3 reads CASSGQRTQYF. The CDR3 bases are TGTGCCAGCAGCGGCCAGAGGACGCAGTATTTT.

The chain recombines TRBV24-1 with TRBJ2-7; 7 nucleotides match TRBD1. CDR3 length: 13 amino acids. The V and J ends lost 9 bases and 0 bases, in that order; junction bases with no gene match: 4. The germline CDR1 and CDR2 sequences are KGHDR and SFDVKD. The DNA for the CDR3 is TGTGCCACCGAGGGACAGAACTCCTACGAGCAGTACTTC. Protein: CATEGQNSYEQYF.

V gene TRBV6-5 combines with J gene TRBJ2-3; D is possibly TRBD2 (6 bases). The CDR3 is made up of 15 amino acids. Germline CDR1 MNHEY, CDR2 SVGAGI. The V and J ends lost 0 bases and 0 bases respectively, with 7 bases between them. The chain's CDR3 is CASSYSRGSTDTQYF. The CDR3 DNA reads TGTGCCAGCAGTTACTCACGGGGGAGCACAGATACGCAGTATTTT.

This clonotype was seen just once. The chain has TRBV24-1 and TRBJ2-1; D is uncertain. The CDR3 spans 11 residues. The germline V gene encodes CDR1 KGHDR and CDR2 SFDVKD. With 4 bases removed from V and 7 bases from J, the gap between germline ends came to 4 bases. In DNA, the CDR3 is TGTGCCACCAGTGAAAGGAATGAGCAGTTCTTC. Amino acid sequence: CATSERNEQFF.

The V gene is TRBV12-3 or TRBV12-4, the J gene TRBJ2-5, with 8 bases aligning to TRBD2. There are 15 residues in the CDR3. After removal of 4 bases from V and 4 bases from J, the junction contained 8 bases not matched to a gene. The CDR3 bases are TGTGCCAGCAGTTCCCAGGCGGGGGGCTTAGAGACCCAGTACTTC. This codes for CASSSQAGGLETQYF.

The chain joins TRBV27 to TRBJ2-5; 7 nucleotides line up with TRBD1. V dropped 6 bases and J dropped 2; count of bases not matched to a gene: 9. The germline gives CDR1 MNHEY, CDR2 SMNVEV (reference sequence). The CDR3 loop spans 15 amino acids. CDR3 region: CASRKHRGGQETQYF. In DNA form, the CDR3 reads TGTGCCAGCAGAAAACACAGGGGCGGGCAAGAGACCCAGTACTTC.